Listed here are 20 T cell receptor beta chains from one sample, sequenced in a study of T-cell memory formation after mild COVID-19. TCRdb passed the 5' RACE reads through MiXCR, listing each CDR3 protein once. Among 500,000 to 600,000 distinct CDR3 sequences listed, under 20% were seen once. The sequenced sample consisted of PBMCs or a T cell subset sorted from them (not recorded which). The source is an adult woman who had mild COVID-19 (a few samples of this study predate the infection). Cell type and time point are not known.

A few counts support this clonotype. This sequence joins TRBV11-3 and TRBJ1-3; no reliable D call. The CDR3 spans 12 residues. Germline lookup yields CDR1 SGHNT and CDR2 YENEEA. Trimming took off 8 bases at V and 4 bases at J, with 9 bases between the two ends. CDR3 coding DNA: TGTGCCAGCGGGGATTTAGGAAACACCATATATTTT. Protein sequence: CASGDLGNTIYF.

V is TRBV11-2 and J is TRBJ2-5; 10 bases are a match to TRBD2. Trimming cost V 0 bases and J 5 bases; bases outside gene matches: 3. This CDR3 spans 15 amino acids. Germline-derived CDR1 and CDR2 are SGHAT and FQNNGV. The CDR3 DNA reads TGTGCCAGCAGCTTAGATCTAGCGGGGGTGGAGACCCAGTACTTC. Protein product: CASSLDLAGVETQYF.

Only a few counts were recorded for this clonotype. The V gene is TRBV27, the J gene TRBJ1-1, with 8 positions matching TRBD1. V was pared by 6 bases and J by 2 bases, with 8 bases of the junction left unmatched. Germline CDR1 and CDR2: MNHEY and SMNVEV (reference sequence). The CDR3 is 15 residues long. The CDR3, as DNA: TGTGCCAGCAGACCAGGACAGGGCTCAAACACTGAAGCTTTCTTT. Translation gives CASRPGQGSNTEAFF.

In its sample, this clonotype was seen a few times. V is TRBV7-9 and J is TRBJ2-3, with 9 bases matching TRBD2. Per the germline V gene, CDR1 is SEHNR and CDR2 is FQNEAQ (reference sequence). This CDR3 is built from 16 residues. Losses at the gene ends were 5 bases for V and 3 bases for J; bases not matched to a gene: 9. The CDR3 bases are TGTGCCAGCAGCACCACACTTAGCGGGAGAACAGATACGCAGTATTTT. Translating it yields CASSTTLSGRTDTQYF.

The rearrangement links TRBV5-1 to TRBJ2-5; D might be TRBD1 (6 bases). Germline V gene sequence: CDR1 SGHRS, CDR2 YFSETQ. V dropped 0 bases and J dropped 2 bases, with 14 bases sitting between them. The CDR3 has 16 residues. CDR3 loop: CASSLVQGRGQETQYF. The CDR3 DNA reads TGCGCCAGCAGCTTGGTACAGGGACGGGGACAAGAGACCCAGTACTTC.

This clonotype occurred a few times. This chain connects TRBV4-1 to TRBJ2-7, with 10 bases that match TRBD2. The CDR3 totals 14 residues. Trimming took 1 base from V and 5 from J; bases not matched to a gene: 2. Germline CDR1 MGHRA, CDR2 YSYEKL. Here the CDR3 DNA reads TGCGCCAGCAGCCAAGCACTAGCGGGAAACGAGCAGTACTTC. Translation: CASSQALAGNEQYF.

The V gene is TRBV3-1, the J gene TRBJ1-6; D remains unclear. Looked up from germline, CDR1 is LGHDT and CDR2 is YNNKEL (reference sequence). V lost 2 bases, J lost 6 bases, and 14 bases lay in between. This CDR3 contains 16 residues. The CDR3 DNA sequence: TGTGCCAGCAGCCAATGGGCCCAGACCGGTAATTCACCCCTCCACTTT. It is translated as CASSQWAQTGNSPLHF.

The chain joins TRBV30 to TRBJ2-5, with a weak D call TRBD1 (5 bases). The CDR3 is made up of 14 amino acids. Per the germline V gene, CDR1 is GTSNPN and CDR2 is SVGIG (reference sequence). Trimming left V 0 bases short and J 7 bases short, with 15 bases between. The chain's CDR3 is CAWSVDSQGGTQYF. Written as DNA, the CDR3 is TGTGCCTGGAGTGTAGACAGCCAAGGTGGGACCCAGTACTTC.

This clonotype was found a few times. The chain recombines TRBV6-5 with TRBJ2-7, with 9 bases that match TRBD2. This CDR3 has 14 residues. Germline V lookup: CDR1 MNHEY, CDR2 SVGAGI. V was pared by 5 bases and J by 4 bases, with 6 bases of the junction left unmatched. The CDR3 here is CASSNSGRYYEQYF. The CDR3 DNA follows: TGTGCCAGCAGTAATAGCGGGAGATATTACGAGCAGTACTTC.

This clonotype was counted a few times. The V call is TRBV9, the J call TRBJ2-3; D is uncertain. Germline CDR1 reads SGDLS; CDR2 reads YYNGEE. The CDR3 extends over 15 amino acids. The germline V and J ends were trimmed by 0 bases and 0 bases, with 8 bases remaining between them. Here the CDR3 DNA reads TGTGCCAGCAGCGTAGTGGACGGTAGCACAGATACGCAGTATTTT. Translating it yields CASSVVDGSTDTQYF.

This clonotype appeared a few times. CDR3 nucleotides: TGTGCCAGCAGTTTGACTCCCCGGAGAGATTATACGCAGTATTTT. Its protein is CASSLTPRRDYTQYF. The chain has TRBV6-5 and TRBJ2-3; D remains unclear. Trimming stripped 4 bases from V and 7 bases from J, with 18 bases between. CDR1 and CDR2 (germline): MNHEY, SVGAGI. The CDR3 is 15 amino acids.

The chain couples TRBV7-6 to TRBJ1-2; TRBD1 matches 9 bases. Germline values: CDR1 SGHVS, CDR2 FNYEAQ. The length of the CDR3 is 15 residues. Unmatched junction bases numbered 9, after V lost 2 bases and J lost 8 bases. The CDR3 DNA follows: TGTGCCAGCAGCTTATTGGGACAGGGACAGTTCGGCTACACCTTC. This sequence encodes CASSLLGQGQFGYTF.

The genes are TRBV5-5 and TRBJ1-4; 7 nucleotides align to TRBD1. CDR3 length equals 16 residues. The V gene end was trimmed by 0 bases and the J gene end by 1 base; junction bases not matched to a gene: 3. The V gene's germline CDR1 is SGHKS and CDR2 YYEKEE (reference sequence). This chain's CDR3 is CASSLGQGGTNEKLFF. CDR3 coding DNA: TGTGCCAGCAGCTTGGGACAGGGTGGAACTAATGAAAAACTGTTTTTT. The variable domain in full, completed from reference TRBV5-5 and TRBJ1-4, reads DAGVTQSPTHLIKTRGQQVTLRCSPISGHKSVSWYQQVLGQGPQFIFQYYEKEERGRGNFPDRFSARQFPNYSSELNVNALLLGDSALYLCASSLGQGGTNEKLFFGSGTQLSVL.

This clonotype was seen a few times. V and J are TRBV3-1 and TRBJ2-7; TRBD1 matches 9 bases. The CDR3 extends over 15 amino acids. J lost 3 bases, V lost 3 bases, and 6 bases had no gene match. The germline V gene has CDR1 LGHDT and CDR2 YNNKEL (reference sequence). CDR3: CASSQAGTGSYEQYF. CDR3 nucleotides: TGTGCCAGCAGCCAGGCCGGGACAGGGAGCTACGAGCAGTACTTC.

This clonotype appeared once. The chain has TRBV4-1 and TRBJ1-5; perhaps TRBD1 as D (5 bases). Trimming cost V 7 bases and J 3 bases, with 16 bases left between them. This CDR3 region has 15 residues. The germline gives CDR1 MGHRA, CDR2 YSYEKL. CDR3 DNA sequence: TGCGCCAGCAACAGCCGCACAGGTACCAATCAGCCCCAGCATTTT. Protein: CASNSRTGTNQPQHF.

The chain carries TRBV6-5 and TRBJ2-3, with unresolved D. V lost 3 bases and J lost 2, with 15 bases in between. This CDR3 comprises 16 residues. CDR1 is MNHEY, CDR2 SVGAGI, per germline. Here the CDR3 reads CASSYGTRQSTDTQYF. The CDR3 DNA is TGTGCCAGCAGTTATGGCACCCGCCAATCCACAGATACGCAGTATTTT.

The genes are TRBV20-1 and TRBJ1-5; perhaps TRBD1 as D (6 bases). This CDR3 has 13 amino acids. Trimming removed 0 bases at V and 5 bases at J, with 8 bases between. Germline V gene data show CDR1 as DFQATT and CDR2 as SNEGSKA (reference sequence). The CDR3 loop is CSARDEGDQPQHF. CDR3 DNA sequence: TGCAGTGCTAGAGATGAGGGGGATCAGCCCCAGCATTTT.

This chain links TRBV15 with TRBJ2-6, with D possibly being TRBD2 (5 bases). V gave up 2 bases and J gave up 7 bases, with 18 bases separating them. Germline values: CDR1 LNHNV, CDR2 YYDKDF (reference sequence). This CDR3 comprises 17 residues. The CDR3 here is CATSRSGLALDANVLTF. The CDR3 nucleotides read TGTGCCACCAGCAGAAGCGGACTCGCGTTAGACGCCAACGTCCTGACTTTC.

This clonotype has just a few counts. A read error may produce the germline difference seen at one junction end. This chain uses TRBV7-9 with TRBJ1-1; D gene unclear. Germline V lookup: CDR1 SEHNR, CDR2 FQNEAQ (reference sequence). This CDR3 contains 13 residues. CDR3 in amino acids: CASSFSGNAEAFF. As DNA, the CDR3 is TGTGCCAGCAGCTTCAGCGGGAACGCTGAAGCTTTCTTT.

This clonotype came up many times. The rearrangement links TRBV29-1 to TRBJ2-3; TRBD2 agrees at 12 bases. V shed 4 bases and J 5 bases; nucleotides not matched to a gene: 1. This CDR3 has 13 residues. Germline-derived CDR1 and CDR2 are SQVTM and ANQGSEA. In nucleotides, the CDR3 is TGCAGCGTTGTACTAGCGGGGGGAGATACGCAGTATTTT. Encoded protein: CSVVLAGGDTQYF.